This T cell receptor (beta chain) was obtained from a study of cytomegalovirus exposure and HLA in healthy donors. Study-wide context: Across a few hundred genotyped donors, roughly 80% landed in the Caucasian-associated ancestry cluster. Findings and caveats of the study: Segments of the TCR beta V type were, in most cases, productive about 87% or about 30% of the time in an earlier analysis. Sequencing likely produced, as an artifact, a cluster of highly shared sequence variants.

Vbeta (60) and Jbeta (13) primers were used in the PCR. The protocol was immunoSEQ multiplex PCR, while the TCRdb copy is restricted to in-frame clones and leaves out a portion. The sample contains 120,000 to 150,000 clones, around 85% of which appear only once. Healthy bone marrow donors made up the donors. This CDR3 is 15 amino acids long. The V gene's germline CDR1 is MNHGY and CDR2 SVAAGI. V lost 1 base and J lost 1, with 10 bases in between. On this clone: Its specificity is not known.

The genes are TRBV6-9 and TRBJ2-5, with unresolved D. Sequenced input: PBMCs. The TCR was taken from a woman aged 25 to 39 in good health and CMV-seronegative. This CDR3 reads CASSYCGRIQETQYF. The CDR3 nucleotides are TGTGCCAGCAGTTATTGTGGCAGAATCCAAGAGACCCAGTACTTC.